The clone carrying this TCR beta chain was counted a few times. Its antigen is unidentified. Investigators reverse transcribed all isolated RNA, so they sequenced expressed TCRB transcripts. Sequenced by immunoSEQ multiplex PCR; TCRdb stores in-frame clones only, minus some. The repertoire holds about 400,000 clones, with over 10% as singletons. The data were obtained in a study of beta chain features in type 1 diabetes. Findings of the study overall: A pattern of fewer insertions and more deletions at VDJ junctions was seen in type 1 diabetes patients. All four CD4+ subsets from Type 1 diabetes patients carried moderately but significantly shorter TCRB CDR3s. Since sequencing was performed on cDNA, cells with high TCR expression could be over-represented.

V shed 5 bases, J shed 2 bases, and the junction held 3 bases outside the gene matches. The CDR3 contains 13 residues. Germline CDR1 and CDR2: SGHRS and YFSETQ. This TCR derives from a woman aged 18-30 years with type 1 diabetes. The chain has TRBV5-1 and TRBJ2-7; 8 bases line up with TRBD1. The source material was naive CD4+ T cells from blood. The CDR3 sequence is CASRVDRAYEQYF. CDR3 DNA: TGCGCCAGCAGAGTGGACAGGGCCTACGAGCAGTACTTC.